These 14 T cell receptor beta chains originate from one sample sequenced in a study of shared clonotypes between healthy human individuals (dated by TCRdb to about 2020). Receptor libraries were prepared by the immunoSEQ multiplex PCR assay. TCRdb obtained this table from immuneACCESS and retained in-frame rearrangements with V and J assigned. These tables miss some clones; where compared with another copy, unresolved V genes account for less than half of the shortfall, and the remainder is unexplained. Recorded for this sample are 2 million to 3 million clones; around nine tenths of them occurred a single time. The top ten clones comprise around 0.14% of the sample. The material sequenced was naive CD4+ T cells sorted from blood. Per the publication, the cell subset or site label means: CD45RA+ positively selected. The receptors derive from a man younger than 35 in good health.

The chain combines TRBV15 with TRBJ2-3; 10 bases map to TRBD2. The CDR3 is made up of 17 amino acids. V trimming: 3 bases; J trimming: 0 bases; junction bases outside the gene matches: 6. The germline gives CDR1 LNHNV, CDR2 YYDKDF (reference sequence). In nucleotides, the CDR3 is TGTGCCACCAGCAGGCTAGCGGGGGCCTCTAGCACAGATACGCAGTATTTT. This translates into CATSRLAGASSTDTQYF.

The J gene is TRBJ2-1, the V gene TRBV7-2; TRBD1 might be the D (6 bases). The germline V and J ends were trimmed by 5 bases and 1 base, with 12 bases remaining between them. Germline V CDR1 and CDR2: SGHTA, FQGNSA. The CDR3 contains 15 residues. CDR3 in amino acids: CASSTGPGSYNEQFF. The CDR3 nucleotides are TGTGCCAGCAGCACAGGGCCGGGGTCCTACAATGAGCAGTTCTTC.

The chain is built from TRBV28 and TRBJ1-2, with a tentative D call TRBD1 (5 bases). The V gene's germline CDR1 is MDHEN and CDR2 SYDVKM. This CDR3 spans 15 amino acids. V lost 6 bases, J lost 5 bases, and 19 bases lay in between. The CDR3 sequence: CASRNFGGLRYGYTF. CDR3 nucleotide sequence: TGTGCCAGCAGGAACTTCGGGGGACTGAGATATGGCTACACCTTC.

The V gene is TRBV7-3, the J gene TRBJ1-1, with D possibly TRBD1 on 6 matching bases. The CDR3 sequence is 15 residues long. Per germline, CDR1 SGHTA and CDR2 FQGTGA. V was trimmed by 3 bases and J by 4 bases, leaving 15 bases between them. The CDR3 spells CASSLGGRLGTEAFF. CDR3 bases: TGTGCCAGCAGCTTGGGGGGGCGCCTCGGCACTGAAGCTTTCTTT.

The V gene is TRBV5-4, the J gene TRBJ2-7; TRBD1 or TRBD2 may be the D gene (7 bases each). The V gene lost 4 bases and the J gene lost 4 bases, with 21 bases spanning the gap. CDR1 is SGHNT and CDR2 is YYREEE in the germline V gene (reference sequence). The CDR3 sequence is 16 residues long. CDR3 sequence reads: CASSPGGLAGVYEQYF. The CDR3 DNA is TGTGCCAGCAGCCCAGGGGGGTTGGCGGGAGTGTACGAGCAGTACTTC.

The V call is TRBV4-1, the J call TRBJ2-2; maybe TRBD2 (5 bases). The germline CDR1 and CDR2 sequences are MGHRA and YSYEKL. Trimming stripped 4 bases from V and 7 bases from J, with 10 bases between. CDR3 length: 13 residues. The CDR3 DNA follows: TGCGCCAGCAGCCGGCAGCGGTACGGGGAGCTGTTTTTT. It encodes CASSRQRYGELFF.

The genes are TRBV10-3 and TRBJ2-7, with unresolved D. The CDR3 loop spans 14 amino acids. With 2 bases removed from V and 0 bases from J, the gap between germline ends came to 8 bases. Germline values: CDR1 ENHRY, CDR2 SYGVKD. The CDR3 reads CAISEGLPSYEQYF. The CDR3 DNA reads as TGTGCCATCAGTGAGGGCCTGCCCTCCTACGAGCAGTACTTC.

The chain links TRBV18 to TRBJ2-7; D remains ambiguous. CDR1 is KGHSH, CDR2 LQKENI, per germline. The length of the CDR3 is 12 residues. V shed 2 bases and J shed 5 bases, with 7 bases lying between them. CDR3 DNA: TGTGCCAGCTCACCAGTTAACCACGAGCAGTACTTC. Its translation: CASSPVNHEQYF.

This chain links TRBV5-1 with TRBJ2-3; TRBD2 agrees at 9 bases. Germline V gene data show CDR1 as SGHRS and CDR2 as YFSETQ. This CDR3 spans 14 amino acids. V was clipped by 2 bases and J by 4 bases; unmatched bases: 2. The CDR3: CASSFAGGPDTQYF. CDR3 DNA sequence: TGCGCCAGCAGCTTTGCGGGAGGGCCAGATACGCAGTATTTT.

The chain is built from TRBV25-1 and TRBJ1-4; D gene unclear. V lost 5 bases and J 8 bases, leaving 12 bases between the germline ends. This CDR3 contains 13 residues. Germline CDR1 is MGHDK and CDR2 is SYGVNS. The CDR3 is CASSFVAGEKLFF. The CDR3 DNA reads TGTGCCAGCAGTTTTGTTGCGGGAGAAAAACTGTTTTTT.

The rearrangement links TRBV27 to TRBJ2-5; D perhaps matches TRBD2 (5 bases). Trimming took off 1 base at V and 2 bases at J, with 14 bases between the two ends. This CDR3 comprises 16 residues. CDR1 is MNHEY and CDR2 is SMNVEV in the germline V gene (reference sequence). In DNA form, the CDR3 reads TGTGCCAGCAGTTTATTATCACCGTCGGGACAAGAGACCCAGTACTTC. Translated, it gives CASSLLSPSGQETQYF.

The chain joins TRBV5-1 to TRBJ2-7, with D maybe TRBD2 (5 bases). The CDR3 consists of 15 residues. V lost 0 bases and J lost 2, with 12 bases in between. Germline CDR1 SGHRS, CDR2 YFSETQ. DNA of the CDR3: TGCGCCAGCAGCTTGGGAGGGTTCGCGACCTACGAGCAGTACTTC. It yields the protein CASSLGGFATYEQYF. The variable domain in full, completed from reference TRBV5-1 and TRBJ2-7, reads KAGVTQTPRYLIKTRGQQVTLSCSPISGHRSVSWYQQTPGQGLQFLFEYFSETQRNKGNFPGRFSGRQFSNSRSEMNVSTLELGDSALYLCASSLGGFATYEQYFGPGTRLTVT.

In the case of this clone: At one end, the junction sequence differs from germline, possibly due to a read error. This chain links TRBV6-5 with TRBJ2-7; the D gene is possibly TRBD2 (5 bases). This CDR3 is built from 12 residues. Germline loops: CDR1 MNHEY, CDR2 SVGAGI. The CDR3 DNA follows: TGTGCCAGCAGTTACTCGAGTGGGAGTGCAGACTTC. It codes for CASSYSSGSADF.

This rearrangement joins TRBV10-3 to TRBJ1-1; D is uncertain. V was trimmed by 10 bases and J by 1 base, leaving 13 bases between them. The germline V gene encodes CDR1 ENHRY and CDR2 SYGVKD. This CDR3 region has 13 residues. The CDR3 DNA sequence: TGTGCCACCAATCTCCTAACGAACACTGAAGCTTTCTTT. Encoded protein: CATNLLTNTEAFF.